Listed here are 10 T cell receptor beta chains from one sample, sequenced in a study of vaccination effects on CD4 cells after COVID-19. Produced via immunoSEQ multiplex PCR; TCRdb's table is partial and in-frame only. The sample lists 55,000 to 75,000 clones; roughly 76% were seen once. Antigen-specific CD4+ T cells were first expanded with viral peptide pools by the ViraFEST assay and only then sequenced. The authors isolated CD4+ T cells after roughly eleven days of culture. Recipients of the vaccine had no prior SARS-CoV-2 infection and negative nucleocapsid antibodies. These TCRs' antigens remain unknown. Sequencing used CD4+ T cells from PBMCs cultured with HCoV-NL63 spike peptides, obtained before COVID-19 vaccination. The receptor set was obtained from a human donor who received a COVID-19 vaccine.

This chain uses TRBV6-2 or TRBV6-3 with TRBJ1-2; the D is unclear. Per the germline V gene, CDR1 is MNHEY and CDR2 is SVGEGT. This CDR3 is built from 12 residues. Trimming pared 4 bases from V and 4 bases from J, leaving 7 bases between. CDR3 bases: TGTGCCAGCAGTTCTAGGAGCTATGGCTACACCTTC. Translating gives CASSSRSYGYTF.

This rearrangement joins TRBV29-1 to TRBJ1-3, with 9 positions matching TRBD1. Per the germline V gene, CDR1 is SQVTM and CDR2 is ANQGSEA. The CDR3 consists of 17 residues. After removal of 6 bases from V and 0 bases from J, the junction contained 12 bases not matched to a gene. The CDR3, as DNA: TGCAGCGTGGCCCCGAGGACAGGGGCCCTCTCTGGAAACACCATATATTTT. Translating it yields CSVAPRTGALSGNTIYF.

This chain uses TRBV19 with TRBJ1-5; a weak D match, TRBD1 (5 bases). This CDR3 contains 15 residues. Germline V gene lookup returns CDR1 LNHDA and CDR2 SQIVND (reference sequence). Trimming left V 4 bases short and J 4 bases short, with 14 bases between. The CDR3 DNA reads TGTGCCAGTAGTACAGTCCACAGGTCGAATCAGCCCCAGCATTTT. It yields the protein CASSTVHRSNQPQHF.

This chain uses TRBV9 with TRBJ1-1, with no clear D. CDR1 and CDR2 from the germline V gene are SGDLS and YYNGEE. V dropped 5 bases and J dropped 2 bases, with 7 bases sitting between them. This CDR3 spans 12 amino acids. The CDR3 protein is CASSRLNTEAFF. CDR3 sequence (DNA): TGTGCCAGCAGTAGACTAAACACTGAAGCTTTCTTT.

The chain joins TRBV30 to TRBJ1-5; D remains ambiguous. CDR1 and CDR2 (germline): GTSNPN, SVGIG (reference sequence). Trimming removed 4 bases from V and 7 bases from J, with 11 bases in between. CDR3 length: 12 residues. The CDR3 nucleotides read TGTGCCTGGAAGGTTGAAGGACAGCCCCAGCATTTT. It specifies CAWKVEGQPQHF.

The J gene is TRBJ2-1, the V gene TRBV5-5, with D perhaps TRBD2 (6 bases). CDR3 size: 17 residues. Germline-derived CDR1 and CDR2 are SGHKS and YYEKEE (reference sequence). V was shortened by 3 bases and J by 0 bases, with 16 bases between the two germline ends. The CDR3 sequence: CASSWGDSYSSYNEQFF. The CDR3 bases are TGTGCCAGCAGCTGGGGGGACTCTTACAGCTCCTACAATGAGCAGTTCTTC.

This clone appeared a single time. V and J are TRBV2 and TRBJ1-5, with unresolved D. The CDR3 totals 14 residues. Germline V lookup: CDR1 SNHLY, CDR2 FYNNEI. V lost 8 bases and J lost 2, with 13 bases in between. The CDR3 sequence is CASVVQEGNQPQHF. The CDR3 region has the DNA TGTGCCAGCGTCGTGCAGGAGGGCAATCAGCCCCAGCATTTT.

The V gene is TRBV19, the J gene TRBJ2-5, with TRBD2 as a possible D gene (6 bases). V was cut by 3 bases and J by 9 bases, with 11 bases left in between. The CDR3 covers 12 residues. Germline lookup yields CDR1 LNHDA and CDR2 SQIVND (reference sequence). Here the CDR3 DNA reads TGTGCCAGTAGTATGCCCGGGGGATCCCAGTACTTC. Translated: CASSMPGGSQYF.

The genes are TRBV19 and TRBJ1-5; TRBD1 might be the D (6 bases). Trimming left V 3 bases short and J 2 bases short, with 11 bases between. CDR1 is LNHDA and CDR2 is SQIVND in the germline V gene (reference sequence). CDR3 length equals 15 residues. As DNA, the CDR3 is TGTGCCAGTAGTATCGGACAGTCGGGCAATCAGCCCCAGCATTTT. It is translated as CASSIGQSGNQPQHF. Variable domain in full (rest from reference TRBV19 and TRBJ1-5): DGGITQSPKYLFRKEGQNVTLSCEQNLNHDAMYWYRQDPGQGLRLIYYSQIVNDFQKGDIAEGYSVSREKKESFPLTVTSAQKNPTAFYLCASSIGQSGNQPQHFGDGTRLSIL.

The DNA of the CDR3 is TGTGCCAGCAGCGTCACCGGGACAGGGGGCGCTGGGGCCAACGTCCTGACTTTC. It is translated as CASSVTGTGGAGANVLTF. The genes are TRBV9 and TRBJ2-6, with 12 positions matching TRBD1. J gave up 2 bases and V 2 bases, and 5 bases lay outside the gene matches. In germline, CDR1 is SGDLS, CDR2 YYNGEE. The CDR3 covers 18 residues.